The following is a TCR beta chain sequence with its context. This clonotype was counted a single time. There is no known antigen for this receptor. The CDR3 does not end in the conserved phenylalanine or tryptophan, so this is likely a read error. Bulk unsorted tissue served as the source for RNA extraction, and RNA quality was assessed using a NanoDrop ND-1000 and an Agilent 2100. The normal lung samples consisted of distant non-tumor tissue collected more than 3 cm from the tumor edge. Newly diagnosed lung cancer patients without prior chemotherapy who had been admitted for thoracic surgery in China between August and November 2014 were enrolled as donors. Patients who had received previous radiotherapy or chemotherapy, or who had another concurrent cancer, were excluded from the study. Pieces of surgical tissue measuring about 1-2.1 cm3 were kept in RNAlater solution and stored at -80 degrees C until use.

The data stem from a study of tumor and adjacent non-tumor tissue in lung cancer (dated by TCRdb to the late 2010s). Notes on the research overall: The cohort included more than 9 adenocarcinoma, 2 squamous cell carcinoma and 1 small cell lung cancer patients. The approximately 15 enrolled patients, of whom about 10 were men and 5 were women, were aged about 30 to 80 years and were diagnosed with TNM stage I to III disease. The study compared bulk TCRbeta repertoires from lung tumor tissue and matched distant non-tumor lung tissue of about 16 lung cancer patients. In total, sequencing yielded some 130 million productive TCRbeta reads, which works out to an average of approximately 4 million reads per sample. For each patient, one tumor sample and one normal lung sample were taken, giving roughly 30 paired specimens that underwent TCRbeta CDR3 sequencing. What the authors observed across the whole study: Significantly higher TCR diversity was found in younger patients, and higher tumor TCR diversity was associated with shorter overall and disease-free survival. The methods do not name the sequencing platform or mention unique molecular identifiers. In normal lung, the top 100 clones accounted for a significantly larger cumulative share of the repertoire than in tumor tissue. Because peripheral blood was not sequenced, blood TCRbeta repertoires in the lung cancer patients of the study were not examined. Only about 15 patients were included in the cohort, and the need for larger samples and more detailed clinical data was noted by the authors. Tumor tissue showed significantly greater TCR diversity (inverse Simpson) than normal lung tissue (roughly 430 vs 170, P = 0.0075, Mann-Whitney U test).

As encoded in the germline V gene (reference sequence), CDR1 is SGHAT while CDR2 is FQDESV. Termini included, the CDR3 measures 15 amino acids. This entry keeps only the CDR3 DNA: 45 bases, framed from base 1. V sheds 1 base and J sheds 5 bases, leaving 14 bases between their ends. Libraries were made using multiplex PCR. For sequencing, an Illumina HiSeq 2500 was employed. TCRbeta libraries were constructed through three rounds of nested PCR with primers (Table S4) according to protocols modified from ARM-PCR. Before sequencing, PCR products of 200-500 bp were excised from the gel and purified with the QIAquick gel extraction kit. In the original analysis: Reads were cleaned using Trimmomatic, were merged into complete CDR3 sequences using FLASH, and were assigned to V(D)J germline segments using MiTCR. Clonal diversity was calculated as the inverse Simpson's index using VDJtools. In-frame sequences lacking a premature stop codon were counted as productive reads. TCRdb took the public reads, trimmed them with fastp at Q25, ran MiXCR for clone calling and kept in-frame beta chains. CDR3 protein duplicates are merged, each entry listing the most common genes and DNA. The V and J calls and clone size come from TCRdb's table, not from the authors' own analysis. Across this sample there are tens of thousands of distinct CDR3 sequences, with over 60% seen only once. The ten largest clonotypes hold roughly 37% of the sample.

The sequenced sample consisted of distant non-tumor lung tissue. The chain links TRBV11-1 with TRBJ1-1, with no reliable assignment of the D segment. The sequence was collected from a man in his 70s with non-small cell lung cancer. The CDR3 reads CASSLENRAGTEAFH. The DNA reads TGTGCCAGCAGCTTAGAGAATCGGGCGGGAACTGAAGCTTTCCAT.